These 16 T cell receptor beta chains share one sample of origin, sequenced in a study of blood T cells in healthy people across ages. The second PCR ran about 6 to 11 cycles with a sample-barcoded 5' primer and J-beta primers. Via MiXCR, TCRdb re-called the 5' RACE reads, giving one row per CDR3 protein. This table has about 540,000 distinct CDR3 sequences, under 30% appearing once. The data were also submitted as part of a second study, on T cells of mothers and their children.

Source material: blood. These receptors were taken from a boy between 10 and 17 years old in good health.

The CDR3 DNA is TGTGCCAGCAGCTTAAATGGTCTAGCGGGATCTGATACGCAGTATTTT. Its protein product is CASSLNGLAGSDTQYF. The chain links TRBV7-3 to TRBJ2-3, with 9 bases matching TRBD2. CDR1 SGHTA and CDR2 FQGTGA come from the germline V gene. CDR3 length: 16 amino acids. After removal of 1 base from V and 6 bases from J, the junction contained 8 bases not matched to a gene.

This clonotype was seen only a few times. The gene calls are TRBV7-9 and TRBJ2-5; a weak D match, TRBD1 (5 bases). The closer fit of TRBJ2-7 to the DNA end suggests the J call may be wrong. This CDR3 has 14 residues. The germline CDR1 and CDR2 sequences are SEHNR and FQNEAQ (reference sequence). CDR3 amino acids: CASSSSTTAYEQYF. DNA for the CDR3: TGTGCCAGCAGCTCATCCACGACAGCCTACGAGCAGTACTTC.

There are a few counts of this clonotype. The genes are TRBV4-3 and TRBJ2-1; 7 nucleotides line up with TRBD1. With V trimmed by 4 bases and J by 3 bases, 3 bases remained unmatched. The CDR3 loop spans 14 amino acids. The germline V gene has CDR1 LGHNA and CDR2 YSLEER. The CDR3 protein is CASSPGQDYNEQFF. The CDR3 DNA is TGCGCCAGCAGCCCAGGACAGGACTACAATGAGCAGTTCTTC.

This clonotype has more than one count but fewer than ten. The rearrangement uses TRBV15 and TRBJ2-7, with D perhaps TRBD1 (6 bases). The V gene lost 3 bases and the J gene lost 2 bases, with 14 bases spanning the gap. CDR1 and CDR2 from the germline V gene are LNHNV and YYDKDF (reference sequence). The CDR3 loop spans 15 amino acids. The CDR3 bases are TGTGCCACCAGCAGCGGACAGAGAGGGCCCTACGAGCAGTACTTC. It yields the protein CATSSGQRGPYEQYF.

The chain combines TRBV29-1 with TRBJ1-5, with a possible D match to TRBD1 (5 bases). CDR3 size: 14 residues. CDR1 is SQVTM, CDR2 ANQGSEA, per germline. V was cut by 5 bases and J by 6 bases, with 17 bases left in between. The CDR3 sequence is CSVLLRDGSQPQHF. Here the CDR3 DNA reads TGCAGCGTTCTTCTCCGGGACGGGAGTCAGCCCCAGCATTTT. Using reference TRBV29-1 and TRBJ1-5 for the parts outside the CDR3, the full variable domain is SAVISQKPSRDICQRGTSLTIQCQVDSQVTMMFWYRQQPGQSLTLIATANQGSEATYESGFVIDKFPISRPNLTFSTLTVSNMSPEDSSIYLCSVLLRDGSQPQHFGDGTRLSIL.

This clonotype was counted a few times. The chain joins TRBV20-1 to TRBJ2-5; TRBD2 matches at 10 bases. The end of the DNA is better explained by TRBJ2-7, so the J call may be wrong. Germline lookup yields CDR1 DFQATT and CDR2 SNEGSKA (reference sequence). CDR3 length equals 15 residues. The CDR3: CSARASGGVSYEQYF. CDR3 DNA sequence: TGCAGTGCTAGGGCCAGCGGGGGGGTTTCCTACGAGCAGTACTTC.

The chain couples TRBV5-1 to TRBJ2-1; 10 positions agree with TRBD2. CDR1 is SGHRS, CDR2 YFSETQ, per germline. J gave up 0 bases and V 1 base, and 7 bases lay outside the gene matches. This CDR3 comprises 18 residues. The CDR3 protein is CASSLLAGALSSYNEQFF. The CDR3 region has the DNA TGCGCCAGCAGCTTGCTAGCGGGGGCCCTAAGCTCCTACAATGAGCAGTTCTTC.

Note on this clonotype: The CDR3 end shows no conserved phenylalanine or tryptophan, and so a read error is likely. The genes are TRBV6-2 or TRBV6-3 and TRBJ2-5; 8 nucleotides agree with TRBD1. CDR1 and CDR2 (germline): MNHEY, SVGEGT. The CDR3 runs to 16 residues. After removal of 4 bases from V and 5 bases from J, the junction contained 12 bases not matched to a gene. The CDR3 sequence: CASSSPRQGSTETQYL. The CDR3 nucleotides are TGTGCCAGCAGTTCCCCTCGACAGGGGAGTACGGAGACCCAGTACCTC.

The CDR3 is CASSKRTAANTGELFF. The CDR3 nucleotides read TGCGCCAGCAGCAAACGGACAGCAGCGAACACCGGGGAGCTGTTTTTT. The chain recombines TRBV5-1 with TRBJ2-2, with D maybe TRBD1 (6 bases). This CDR3 region has 16 residues. Germline CDR1 and CDR2: SGHRS and YFSETQ. Deletions cut 4 bases from V and 0 bases from J, with 13 bases between.

V and J are TRBV7-9 and TRBJ2-5, with a weak D call TRBD1 (6 bases). The CDR3 is 16 amino acids. V lost 5 bases and J 3 bases, leaving 19 bases between the germline ends. CDR1 and CDR2 from the germline V gene are SEHNR and FQNEAQ (reference sequence). CDR3 nucleotides: TGTGCCAGCAGCCATACGATAGGGGGACCTAAAGAGACCCAGTACTTC. It encodes CASSHTIGGPKETQYF.

This clonotype was seen only a few times. The CDR3 DNA is TGTGCCAGCAGTACTGCGGGACTTTCGGGTTTCGGGGCCCAGTACTTC. Translation: CASSTAGLSGFGAQYF. The chain joins TRBV28 to TRBJ2-1, with D possibly matching TRBD2 (6 bases). The last part of the DNA fits TRBJ2-5 better; the J call may be wrong. CDR1 and CDR2 from the germline V gene are MDHEN and SYDVKM. The CDR3 length is 16 residues.

This clonotype turned up a few times. V gene TRBV7-9 combines with J gene TRBJ1-4; 7 positions match TRBD1. Germline CDR1 reads SEHNR; CDR2 reads FQNEAQ (reference sequence). CDR3 length: 16 residues. Trimming cost V 4 bases and J 3 bases; bases outside gene matches: 8. Written as DNA, the CDR3 is TGTGCCAGCAGCTACACAGGGGACGGGGCTAATGAAAAACTGTTTTTT. It yields the protein CASSYTGDGANEKLFF.

This sequence joins TRBV21-1 and TRBJ2-3. TRBV21-1 is annotated as a pseudogene. This CDR3 is built from 14 residues. DNA for the CDR3: TGTGCCAGCAGCACACAGCGATGCACAGATACGCAGTATTTT. It is translated as CASSTQRCTDTQYF.

This clonotype has just a few counts. The chain couples TRBV7-8 to TRBJ2-1; maybe TRBD2 (6 bases). Germline assignment: CDR1 SGHVS and CDR2 FQNEAQ. V lost 1 base, J lost 4 bases, and 14 bases lay in between. This CDR3 spans 16 amino acids. DNA of the CDR3: TGTGCCAGCAGCTTAGAGCCTAGCGCCGCATACAATGAGCAGTTCTTC. This translates into CASSLEPSAAYNEQFF.

The V gene is TRBV12-3 or TRBV12-4, the J gene TRBJ1-1; D perhaps matches TRBD1 (6 bases). The CDR3 totals 14 residues. V was cut by 5 bases and J by 5 bases, with 15 bases left in between. The CDR3: CASSGRGGRTEAFF. The CDR3 DNA follows: TGTGCCAGCAGTGGCCGGGGGGGCCGTACTGAAGCTTTCTTT.

In its sample, this clonotype was seen a few times. The chain carries TRBV4-3 and TRBJ2-2, with D possibly TRBD2 on 6 matching bases. Germline CDR1 is LGHNA and CDR2 is YSLEER. This CDR3 comprises 16 residues. The germline V and J ends were trimmed by 1 base and 0 bases, with 9 bases remaining between them. CDR3 amino acids: CASSQVGTPNTGELFF. The CDR3 DNA reads TGCGCCAGCAGCCAAGTCGGGACTCCGAACACCGGGGAGCTGTTTTTT.